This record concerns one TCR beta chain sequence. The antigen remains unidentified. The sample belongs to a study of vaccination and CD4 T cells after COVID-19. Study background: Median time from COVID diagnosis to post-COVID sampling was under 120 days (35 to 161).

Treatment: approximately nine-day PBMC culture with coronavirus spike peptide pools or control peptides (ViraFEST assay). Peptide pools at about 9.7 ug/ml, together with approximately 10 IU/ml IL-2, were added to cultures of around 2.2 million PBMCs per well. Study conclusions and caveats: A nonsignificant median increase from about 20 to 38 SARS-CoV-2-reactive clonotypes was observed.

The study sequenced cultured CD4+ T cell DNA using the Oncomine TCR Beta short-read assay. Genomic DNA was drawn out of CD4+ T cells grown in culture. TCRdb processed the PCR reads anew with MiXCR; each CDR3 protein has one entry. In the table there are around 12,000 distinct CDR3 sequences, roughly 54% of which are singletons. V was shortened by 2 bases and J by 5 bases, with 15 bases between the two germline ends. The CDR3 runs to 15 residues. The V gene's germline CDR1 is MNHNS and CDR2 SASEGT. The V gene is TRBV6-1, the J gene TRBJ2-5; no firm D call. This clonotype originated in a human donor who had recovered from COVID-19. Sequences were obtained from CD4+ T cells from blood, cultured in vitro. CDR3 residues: CASSERSDGRETQYF. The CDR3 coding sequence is TGTGCCAGCAGTGAACGGAGTGACGGTCGGGAGACCCAGTACTTC.